This TCR beta chain was retrieved from a study of shared clonotypes between healthy human individuals. Sequenced by immunoSEQ multiplex PCR; TCRdb stores in-frame clones only, minus some. Of over 2 million clones in the sample, 95% were seen once. This CDR3 region has 16 residues. The V gene lost 5 bases and the J gene lost 0 bases, with 16 bases spanning the gap. The germline gives CDR1 SGHAT, CDR2 FQNNGV. This sequence joins TRBV11-2 and TRBJ1-1, with D possibly matching TRBD1 (6 bases). The clonotype comes from a man aged 18 to 30 in good health. Sequencing input: naive CD4+ T cells sorted from blood. Subset denoted: CD45RA+ positively selected. The CDR3 protein is CASSPGQYRMNTEAFF. The CDR3 DNA follows: TGTGCCAGCAGCCCCGGACAGTACCGCATGAACACTGAAGCTTTCTTT.